These 32 T cell receptor beta chains were all obtained from the same sample, sequenced in a study of identifying expanded T cells in peripheral blood. Method: immunoSEQ multiplex PCR; TCRdb's copy keeps in-frame clones and lacks some. Among approximately 100,000 clones listed, around 88% were seen once. The specimen was blood. The origin of the receptors is a person aged 18-69 years in good health.

The chain carries TRBV7-8 and TRBJ1-1, with D possibly TRBD1 on 5 matching bases. Trimming stripped 4 bases from V and 7 bases from J, with 22 bases between. From germline, CDR1 is SGHVS and CDR2 FQNEAQ. The CDR3 loop spans 16 amino acids. CDR3 loop: CASSYQYGWGEFEAFF. The CDR3 DNA reads TGTGCCAGCAGCTACCAATACGGGTGGGGCGAATTTGAAGCTTTCTTT.

The rearrangement uses TRBV30 and TRBJ2-7, with D perhaps matching TRBD2 (5 bases). This CDR3 region has 13 residues. V lost 0 bases and J lost 6, with 12 bases in between. Germline assignment: CDR1 GTSNPN and CDR2 SVGIG (reference sequence). CDR3 bases: TGTGCCTGGAGTGTACTAGGGCTTGGCGAGCAGTACTTC. Its protein product is CAWSVLGLGEQYF.

This clone was found once. The chain recombines TRBV30 with TRBJ2-7; D perhaps matches TRBD1 (6 bases). Germline assignment: CDR1 GTSNPN and CDR2 SVGIG (reference sequence). CDR3 length equals 14 residues. Trimming pared 2 bases from V and 0 bases from J, leaving 11 bases between. This CDR3 reads CAWSPQGSSYEQYF. CDR3 DNA: TGTGCCTGGAGTCCCCAGGGGAGCTCCTACGAGCAGTACTTC.

The chain recombines TRBV6-6 with TRBJ2-1; D tentatively reads TRBD1 or TRBD2 (6 bases each). Germline-derived CDR1 and CDR2 are MNHNY and SVGAGI (reference sequence). There are 15 residues in the CDR3. Trimming took 0 bases from V and 5 from J, leaving 11 bases between them. The CDR3 spells CASSYSPGADNEQFF. The CDR3 coding sequence is TGTGCCAGCAGTTACTCCCCGGGGGCGGACAATGAGCAGTTCTTC.

This clone appeared a single time. The rearrangement uses TRBV5-4 and TRBJ1-2; D call uncertain. V was trimmed by 0 bases and J by 8 bases, leaving 11 bases between them. CDR3 length: 13 residues. Germline lookup yields CDR1 SGHNT and CDR2 YYREEE (reference sequence). The CDR3 DNA reads TGTGCCAGCAGCTTGGCACAGCCGCAGGGCTACACCTTC. This gives the protein CASSLAQPQGYTF.

The chain couples TRBV9 to TRBJ1-6, with 8 bases that match TRBD1. CDR3 length equals 15 residues. With V trimmed by 0 bases and J by 9 bases, 5 bases remained unmatched. Per germline, CDR1 SGDLS and CDR2 YYNGEE. CDR3 amino acids: CASSVGAGGSSPLHF. CDR3 bases: TGTGCCAGCAGCGTAGGGGCAGGGGGCTCTTCACCCCTCCACTTT.

The rearrangement uses TRBV6-6 and TRBJ1-3; D gene unclear. In germline, CDR1 is MNHNY, CDR2 SVGAGI (reference sequence). The CDR3 is 12 residues long. Between the trimmed V and J ends, which lost 2 bases and 4 bases, there was a span of 3 bases. The CDR3 loop is CASSYEGNTIYF. The CDR3 coding sequence is TGTGCCAGCAGTTACGAAGGAAACACCATATATTTT.

The gene calls are TRBV6-5 and TRBJ1-4, with 9 bases that match TRBD1. Trimming removed 10 bases from V and 7 bases from J; junction bases left unmatched: 10. The CDR3 runs to 14 residues. Germline lookup yields CDR1 MNHEY and CDR2 SVGAGI. The CDR3 here is CATGPGQGREKLFF. The DNA of the CDR3 is TGTGCCACCGGCCCGGGACAGGGACGTGAAAAACTGTTTTTT.

J is TRBJ1-2 and V is TRBV5-1, with TRBD1 matching over 7 bases. The germline V gene has CDR1 SGHRS and CDR2 YFSETQ. Losses at the gene ends were 3 bases for V and 8 bases for J; bases not matched to a gene: 16. This CDR3 region has 16 residues. CDR3 amino acids: CASSSGQVFFSPGYTF. In DNA, the CDR3 is TGCGCCAGCAGCTCTGGACAGGTTTTTTTTAGCCCCGGCTACACCTTC.

The table lists this clone with a few counts. This rearrangement joins TRBV9 to TRBJ2-3; 12 bases align to TRBD2. The CDR3 contains 17 residues. Germline CDR1 and CDR2: SGDLS and YYNGEE. J lost 6 bases, V lost 0 bases, and 8 bases had no gene match. CDR3 region: CASSVERGLAGRDTQYF. The CDR3 DNA sequence: TGTGCCAGCAGCGTAGAAAGAGGACTAGCGGGACGCGATACGCAGTATTTT.

This chain uses TRBV18 with TRBJ2-7; 8 bases line up with TRBD1. After removal of 5 bases from V and 6 bases from J, the junction contained 9 bases not matched to a gene. Germline loops: CDR1 KGHSH, CDR2 LQKENI. This CDR3 spans 14 amino acids. The CDR3 DNA reads as TGTGCCAGCTCAACACAGGGGGTACTACGCGAGCAGTACTTC. Translated, it gives CASSTQGVLREQYF.

This chain's CDR3 is CASSLPGNPEAFF. CDR3 DNA: TGTGCCAGCAGCTTGCCAGGGAATCCTGAAGCTTTCTTT. The V gene is TRBV7-9, the J gene TRBJ1-1; D perhaps matches TRBD1 (5 bases). From germline, CDR1 is SEHNR and CDR2 FQNEAQ (reference sequence). Trimming shortened V by 3 bases and J by 6 bases, and 11 bases separated the two germline ends. The CDR3 length is 13 residues.

This clone appeared once. The V gene is TRBV5-8, the J gene TRBJ2-7; D tentatively fits TRBD1 or TRBD2 (5 bases each). Germline lookup yields CDR1 SGHTS and CDR2 YDEGEE. The CDR3 is 15 amino acids. V was trimmed by 4 bases and J by 2 bases, leaving 16 bases between them. CDR3 nucleotides: TGTGCCAGCAGCCTTTACGGGACGGCAACCTACGAGCAGTACTTC. Amino acid sequence: CASSLYGTATYEQYF.

The genes are TRBV7-3 and TRBJ2-5; perhaps TRBD1 as D (6 bases). V shed 0 bases and J shed 1 base, with 6 bases lying between them. Germline V lookup: CDR1 SGHTA, CDR2 FQGTGA. CDR3 length equals 14 residues. Here the CDR3 DNA reads TGTGCCAGCAGCTTAACAGGGGGCCAAGAGACCCAGTACTTC. Its protein product is CASSLTGGQETQYF.

This chain connects TRBV11-1 to TRBJ2-1, with TRBD2 matching over 7 bases. The CDR3 loop spans 15 amino acids. V was pared by 3 bases and J by 0 bases, with 2 bases of the junction left unmatched. Germline CDR1 is SGHAT and CDR2 is FQDESV (reference sequence). The CDR3 region has the DNA TGTGCCAGCAGCTTGGGGGGGAGCTCCTACAATGAGCAGTTCTTC. Its protein product is CASSLGGSSYNEQFF.

The chain couples TRBV19 to TRBJ1-2, with D tentatively TRBD1 (5 bases). The CDR3 totals 13 residues. Germline CDR1 LNHDA, CDR2 SQIVND (reference sequence). Trimming stripped 5 bases from V and 8 bases from J, with 15 bases between. CDR3 sequence reads: CASSLAKGRGYTF. The CDR3 DNA reads as TGTGCCAGTAGTCTAGCCAAGGGGCGCGGCTACACCTTC.

The chain has TRBV28 and TRBJ1-4; TRBD1 matches 11 bases. CDR3 size: 13 residues. The J segment lost 5 bases and the V segment lost 11 bases, leaving 4 bases of the junction unmatched. Germline-derived CDR1 and CDR2 are MDHEN and SYDVKM. CDR3 nucleotides: TGTGCCGGACAGGGGGCTGGGAATGAAAAACTGTTTTTT. This gives the protein CAGQGAGNEKLFF. The full variable domain, rest sourced from reference TRBV28 and TRBJ1-4, is DVKVTQSSRYLVKRTGEKVFLECVQDMDHENMFWYRQDPGLGLRLIYFSYDVKMKEKGDIPEGYSVSREKKERFSLILESASTNQTSMYLCAGQGAGNEKLFFGSGTQLSVL.

CDR3 region: CASTGTSQDTQYF. The CDR3 nucleotides are TGTGCCAGCACCGGGACTAGCCAAGATACGCAGTATTTT. The chain has TRBV7-3 and TRBJ2-3; 9 nucleotides align to TRBD2. Trimming took 7 bases from V and 5 from J; bases not matched to a gene: 4. Looked up from germline, CDR1 is SGHTA and CDR2 is FQGTGA. The CDR3 extends over 13 amino acids. The entire variable domain, with the rest obtained from reference TRBV7-3 and TRBJ2-3, is as follows: GAGVSQTPSNKVTEKGKYVELRCDPISGHTALYWYRQSLGQGPEFLIYFQGTGAADDSGLPNDRFFAVRPEGSVSTLKIQRTERGDSAVYLCASTGTSQDTQYFGPGTRLTVL.

The chain is built from TRBV4-3 and TRBJ1-1; D might be TRBD1 (6 bases). Trimming removed 7 bases at V and 6 bases at J, with 18 bases between. The CDR3 loop spans 14 amino acids. Germline V gene sequence: CDR1 LGHNA, CDR2 YSLEER. The CDR3 bases are TGCGCCAGCACCACCCTCACAGGGTACGCTGAAGCTTTCTTT. Its translation is CASTTLTGYAEAFF.

The V and J genes are TRBV9 and TRBJ2-5; TRBD2 aligns across 9 bases. V shed 0 bases, J shed 5 bases, and the junction held 5 bases outside the gene matches. The germline CDR1 and CDR2 sequences are SGDLS and YYNGEE. The CDR3 totals 15 residues. DNA of the CDR3: TGTGCCAGCAGCGTAGGGCTAGCGGGATATGAGACCCAGTACTTC. Amino acids: CASSVGLAGYETQYF.

This clone was seen once. The chain carries TRBV5-1 and TRBJ2-1, with D tentatively TRBD1 (6 bases). CDR1 and CDR2 from the germline V gene are SGHRS and YFSETQ. The CDR3 length is 14 residues. V was pared by 4 bases and J by 4 bases, with 12 bases between. The CDR3 protein is CASSRDTTYNEQFF. CDR3 DNA sequence: TGCGCCAGCAGCCGGGACACAACTTACAATGAGCAGTTCTTC.

The rearrangement links TRBV11-2 to TRBJ2-1, with 12 bases identical to TRBD2. Germline CDR1 and CDR2: SGHAT and FQNNGV. J lost 8 bases, V lost 1 base, and 3 bases had no gene match. The CDR3 runs to 15 residues. The CDR3 reads CASSLGLAGDHEQFF. CDR3 DNA sequence: TGTGCCAGCAGCTTAGGACTAGCGGGAGACCATGAGCAGTTCTTC.

V gene TRBV28 combines with J gene TRBJ2-7; 12 bases agree with TRBD1. Trimming cost V 6 bases and J 6 bases; bases outside gene matches: 6. The CDR3 length is 14 residues. Germline-derived CDR1 and CDR2 are MDHEN and SYDVKM. The CDR3 here is CASRIPGQGAEQYF. The CDR3 DNA reads TGTGCCAGCAGGATACCGGGACAGGGGGCCGAGCAGTACTTC.

The V gene is TRBV6-1, the J gene TRBJ2-3, with D perhaps matching TRBD2 (7 bases). Trimming took off 1 base at V and 3 bases at J, with 11 bases between the two ends. Looked up from germline, CDR1 is MNHNS and CDR2 is SASEGT. CDR3 size: 15 residues. Here the CDR3 DNA reads TGTGCCAGCAGTGAAGGGGGGGGCATTACAGATACGCAGTATTTT. As protein: CASSEGGGITDTQYF.

The chain recombines TRBV7-3 with TRBJ2-5; 8 bases agree with TRBD2. Germline V gene sequence: CDR1 SGHTA, CDR2 FQGTGA. V lost 5 bases to trimming and J lost 5 bases; unmatched junction nucleotides: 10. The CDR3 is 15 amino acids. This chain's CDR3 is CASSPPGLGAETQYF. CDR3 nucleotides: TGTGCCAGCAGCCCACCGGGACTAGGAGCTGAGACCCAGTACTTC.

CDR3 sequence: CAWSATASTDTQYF. In nucleotides, the CDR3 is TGTGCCTGGAGTGCGACAGCTAGCACAGATACGCAGTATTTT. The V gene is TRBV30, the J gene TRBJ2-3; weak D call: TRBD1 (5 bases). The V gene's germline CDR1 is GTSNPN and CDR2 SVGIG (reference sequence). V dropped 1 base and J dropped 0 bases, with 8 bases sitting between them. CDR3 length: 14 residues.

The chain is built from TRBV5-5 and TRBJ2-7; D may be TRBD1 or TRBD2 (5 bases each). The CDR3 sequence is 14 residues long. Germline-derived CDR1 and CDR2 are SGHKS and YYEKEE (reference sequence). V dropped 4 bases and J dropped 1 base, with 12 bases sitting between them. The CDR3 is CASSPGPASYEQYF. Written as DNA, the CDR3 is TGTGCCAGCAGCCCGGGACCGGCGTCCTACGAGCAGTACTTC.

This clone was observed a single time. The rearrangement joins TRBV29-1 to TRBJ1-6; maybe TRBD1 (6 bases). With 6 bases removed from V and 5 bases from J, the gap between germline ends came to 11 bases. Germline V CDR1 and CDR2: SQVTM, ANQGSEA. The CDR3 runs 13 residues. As DNA, the CDR3 is TGCAGCGTAAACACAGGGAATAATTCACCCCTCCACTTT. The encoded protein is CSVNTGNNSPLHF.

V is TRBV4-3 and J is TRBJ2-1; 10 bases agree with TRBD2. Per germline, CDR1 LGHNA and CDR2 YSLEER. The CDR3 consists of 17 residues. V lost 4 bases and J lost 2; bases outside the gene matches: 8. CDR3 DNA sequence: TGCGCCAGCAGCCCCAGACTAGCGGGTAGTCCCTACAATGAGCAGTTCTTC. Encoded protein: CASSPRLAGSPYNEQFF.

The chain links TRBV9 to TRBJ1-1, with a tentative D call TRBD1 (6 bases). CDR3 size: 13 residues. Germline CDR1 and CDR2: SGDLS and YYNGEE. V was cut by 4 bases and J by 2 bases, with 9 bases left in between. CDR3 nucleotide sequence: TGTGCCAGCAGCTACAGGGCTAACACTGAAGCTTTCTTT. Translated: CASSYRANTEAFF.

CDR3 DNA sequence: TGCGCCAGCAGCTTCGGACACCTGGCTAGCTCCTACGAGCAGTACTTC. Its protein product is CASSFGHLASSYEQYF. This chain uses TRBV5-1 with TRBJ2-7; tentative D call: TRBD1 (5 bases). The CDR3 has 16 residues. Germline V gene data show CDR1 as SGHRS and CDR2 as YFSETQ. V lost 2 bases, J lost 0 bases, and 15 bases lay in between.

The chain links TRBV5-1 to TRBJ2-5; TRBD2 agrees at 7 bases. The J segment lost 3 bases and the V segment lost 4 bases, leaving 12 bases of the junction unmatched. Germline CDR1 reads SGHRS; CDR2 reads YFSETQ. CDR3 length equals 16 residues. The CDR3 coding sequence is TGCGCCAGCAGCAACCCGGGAGGACACGGGGAAGAGACCCAGTACTTC. This gives the protein CASSNPGGHGEETQYF. The complete variable domain, with remaining parts taken from reference TRBV5-1 and TRBJ2-5, reads KAGVTQTPRYLIKTRGQQVTLSCSPISGHRSVSWYQQTPGQGLQFLFEYFSETQRNKGNFPGRFSGRQFSNSRSEMNVSTLELGDSALYLCASSNPGGHGEETQYFGPGTRLLVL.